The 17 T cell receptor beta chains below come from one sample, sequenced in a study of response to subunit inactivated influenza vaccine. Each CDR3 protein is one row after TCRdb ran MiXCR on the RT-PCR reads. The sample carries hundreds of thousands of distinct CDR3 sequences, around 13% recorded once. Specimen: PBMCs from blood, collected approximately 15 days before vaccination. The receptors stem from a man between 50 and 59 years old who received an inactivated influenza vaccine.

The V gene is TRBV11-2, the J gene TRBJ2-2; the match to TRBD1 covers 9 bases. Germline trimming cut 6 bases from V and 5 bases from J; bases unmatched to any gene: 7. This CDR3 spans 15 amino acids. The germline V gene has CDR1 SGHAT and CDR2 FQNNGV. CDR3 residues: CASRTTGGRTGELFF. CDR3 bases: TGTGCCAGCAGAACGACAGGGGGAAGGACCGGGGAGCTGTTTTTT. Combining the CDR3 with reference TRBV11-2 and TRBJ2-2 gives the whole variable domain EAGVAQSPRYKIIEKRQSVAFWCNPISGHATLYWYQQILGQGPKLLIQFQNNGVVDDSQLPKDRFSAERLKGVDSTLKIQPAKLEDSAVYLCASRTTGGRTGELFFGEGSRLTVL.

This clonotype showed up just a few times. The chain is built from TRBV7-9 and TRBJ2-5; 12 nucleotides match TRBD1. Germline assignment: CDR1 SEHNR and CDR2 FQNEAQ (reference sequence). This CDR3 is 17 amino acids long. J lost 0 bases, V lost 5 bases, and 7 bases had no gene match. The CDR3 bases are TGTGCCAGCAGCACCGGGACAGGGGGCTCGTACCAAGAGACCCAGTACTTC. Its translation: CASSTGTGGSYQETQYF.

This clonotype was found a few times. This chain links TRBV20-1 with TRBJ2-7; the D gene is possibly TRBD2 (6 bases). Germline-derived CDR1 and CDR2 are DFQATT and SNEGSKA (reference sequence). CDR3 length: 13 amino acids. The germline V and J ends were trimmed by 6 bases and 0 bases, with 12 bases remaining between them. The CDR3 sequence: CSAWGESSYEQYF. CDR3 coding DNA: TGCAGTGCCTGGGGGGAGAGCTCCTACGAGCAGTACTTC.

Only a few counts were recorded for this clonotype. The rearrangement links TRBV4-2 to TRBJ2-3, with TRBD2 matching over 12 bases. CDR3 length: 20 amino acids. Germline values: CDR1 LGHNA, CDR2 YNFKEQ. Losses at the gene ends were 0 bases for V and 0 bases for J; bases not matched to a gene: 10. The CDR3 is CASSQDGRGLAGKSTDTQYF. DNA for the CDR3: TGTGCCAGCAGCCAAGATGGGCGCGGACTAGCGGGGAAGAGCACAGATACGCAGTATTTT.

The CDR3 DNA sequence: TGCGCCAGCAGTCAATCGGATCGAAGGGGACGAAGCTCCTACAATGAGCAGTTCTTC. It encodes CASSQSDRRGRSSYNEQFF. V usage is TRBV23-1 and J usage is TRBJ2-1; either TRBD1 or TRBD2 may fit D (5 bases each). TRBV23-1 is an open reading frame whose function is uncertain. The V end was cut by 0 bases, the J end by 0 bases, with 18 bases between. This CDR3 is 19 amino acids long.

This clonotype was observed a few times. The rearrangement links TRBV20-1 to TRBJ2-1, with D perhaps matching TRBD1 or TRBD2 (5 bases each). V shed 5 bases and J shed 4 bases, with 15 bases lying between them. The CDR3 has 14 residues. Per the germline V gene, CDR1 is DFQATT and CDR2 is SNEGSKA (reference sequence). The CDR3 nucleotides read TGCAGTGCTCCCGCCCTGGGGGTTTACAATGAGCAGTTCTTC. Its protein product is CSAPALGVYNEQFF.

This clonotype has more than one count but fewer than ten. The V call is TRBV15, the J call TRBJ1-5, with D possibly TRBD1 on 5 matching bases. V was shortened by 0 bases and J by 5 bases, with 11 bases between the two germline ends. CDR1 and CDR2 (germline): LNHNV, YYDKDF (reference sequence). This CDR3 has 15 amino acids. In nucleotides, the CDR3 is TGTGCCACCAGCAGAGACGACCGGGGCGATCAGCCCCAGCATTTT. It translates to CATSRDDRGDQPQHF.

The J gene is TRBJ2-3, the V gene TRBV6-1; 9 nucleotides align to TRBD1. V dropped 6 bases and J dropped 4; count of bases not matched to a gene: 11. CDR3 length equals 16 residues. Germline V lookup: CDR1 MNHNS, CDR2 SASEGT. CDR3 in amino acids: CASRRAGQGGPDTQYF. In DNA, the CDR3 is TGTGCCAGCAGGAGAGCGGGACAGGGCGGGCCAGATACGCAGTATTTT.

This clonotype turned up a few times. This sequence joins TRBV20-1 and TRBJ2-7, with 11 bases identical to TRBD2. From germline, CDR1 is DFQATT and CDR2 SNEGSKA (reference sequence). The CDR3 length is 17 residues. V dropped 0 bases and J dropped 1; count of bases not matched to a gene: 8. The CDR3, as DNA: TGCAGTGCTAGAGATCTAGCGGGAGGCACCCATTCCTACGAGCAGTACTTC. Protein sequence: CSARDLAGGTHSYEQYF.

This clonotype was seen a few times. The gene calls are TRBV21-1 and TRBJ1-2; the D call of TRBD1 is as the table states it, not checked on the DNA. TRBV21-1 is assigned pseudogene status. The CDR3 is made up of 15 amino acids. This CDR3 is CASSILRQGVGGYTF. CDR3 DNA sequence: TGTGCCAGCAGCATCCTAAGACAGGGCGTTGGGGGCTACACCTTC.

The genes are TRBV6-5 and TRBJ2-1; weak D call: TRBD1 (5 bases). The CDR3 spans 15 residues. Trimming took 5 bases from V and 4 from J, leaving 15 bases between them. In germline, CDR1 is MNHEY, CDR2 SVGAGI. The CDR3 DNA reads as TGTGCCAGCAGTCTCGACAGACAGCCGTACAATGAGCAGTTCTTC. Translation gives CASSLDRQPYNEQFF.

The chain employs TRBV18 and TRBJ1-1, with D hard to call. CDR1 is KGHSH, CDR2 LQKENI, per germline. Deletions cut 3 bases from V and 0 bases from J, with 8 bases between. This CDR3 is built from 14 residues. In nucleotides, the CDR3 is TGTGCCAGCTCACCCCGACAAATGAACACTGAAGCTTTCTTT. This encodes CASSPRQMNTEAFF.

In this sample, this clonotype turned up many times. The chain has TRBV20-1 and TRBJ2-7, with TRBD1 matching over 11 bases. Trimming cost V 0 bases and J 0 bases; bases outside gene matches: 4. The CDR3 spans 16 residues. Germline CDR1 DFQATT, CDR2 SNEGSKA (reference sequence). The CDR3 region is CSARDTGTGGSYEQYF. CDR3 sequence (DNA): TGCAGTGCTAGAGATACGGGGACAGGGGGCTCCTACGAGCAGTACTTC.

The chain has TRBV12-3 or TRBV12-4 and TRBJ2-4; D not resolved. This CDR3 region has 15 residues. Trimming cost V 1 base and J 7 bases, with 14 bases left between them. CDR3 sequence reads: CASSLGTGSGNIQYF. In DNA form, the CDR3 reads TGTGCCAGCAGTTTAGGAACCGGGTCGGGTAACATTCAGTACTTC.

This clonotype was observed a handful of times. V usage is TRBV7-8 and J usage is TRBJ2-5; D is possibly TRBD1 or TRBD2 (5 bases each). CDR3 size: 15 residues. V gave up 5 bases and J gave up 3 bases, with 16 bases separating them. In germline, CDR1 is SGHVS, CDR2 FQNEAQ. The CDR3 DNA follows: TGTGCCAGCAGCCGATGGGGGTCTCGGGAAGAGACCCAGTACTTC. Translating it yields CASSRWGSREETQYF.

This chain connects TRBV2 to TRBJ1-5, with 9 bases fitting TRBD1. The germline V gene has CDR1 SNHLY and CDR2 FYNNEI. The trim removed 6 bases at V and 6 bases at J, leaving 0 bases unmatched. CDR3 length: 12 residues. The CDR3 loop reads CASRTGGQPQHF. CDR3 nucleotide sequence: TGTGCCAGCAGGACAGGGGGTCAGCCCCAGCATTTT.

This clonotype showed up many times. The J gene is TRBJ2-2, the V gene TRBV5-1, with 7 positions matching TRBD1. Germline CDR1 is SGHRS and CDR2 is YFSETQ. The CDR3 has 16 residues. The trim removed 6 bases at V and 4 bases at J, leaving 12 bases unmatched. CDR3 loop: CASTHTGAPRTGELFF. DNA for the CDR3: TGCGCCAGCACCCACACAGGGGCGCCGCGCACCGGGGAGCTGTTTTTT.